Listed below are T cell receptor beta chains from one sample, sequenced in a study of CD8 T cells in Susac syndrome. Using its own MiXCR run on the immunoSEQ multiplex PCR reads, TCRdb lists one record per CDR3 protein. The profile shows approximately 150,000 distinct CDR3 sequences, 80% to 95% of them singletons. Sequencing was carried out using CD4+ T cells from PBMCs. The origin of the receptors is a human donor with multiple sclerosis. CDR3s include the opening cysteine and the closing phenylalanine or tryptophan. The D gene is left open where the match is weak. The listing skips clone size in some rows; elsewhere it reads once, few, many or a size class.

j_call: TRBJ2-2; clone_size: NA; v_call: TRBV5-1; cdr3_length: 16; d_call: NA; cdr3_aa: CASRPLGRTETGELFF; cdr3_nt: TGCGCCAGCAGACCCCTTGGGCGGACAGAGACCGGGGAGCTGTTTTTT
j_call: TRBJ1-2; clone_size: NA; v_call: TRBV11-2; cdr3_length: 15; d_call: NA; cdr3_aa: CASNHRRDAVYGYTF; cdr3_nt: TGTGCCAGCAATCACCGAAGAGACGCCGTTTATGGCTACACCTTC
j_call: TRBJ1-2; clone_size: NA; v_call: TRBV28; cdr3_length: 13; d_call: TRBD1; cdr3_aa: CASSPDDRGGYTF; cdr3_nt: TGTGCCAGCAGTCCCGACGACAGGGGAGGCTACACCTTC
j_call: TRBJ2-1; clone_size: NA; v_call: TRBV29-1; cdr3_length: 15; d_call: TRBD2; cdr3_aa: CSAIGTSGGGNEQFF; cdr3_nt: TGCAGCGCTATAGGGACTAGCGGGGGTGGAAATGAGCAGTTCTTC
j_call: TRBJ2-7; clone_size: NA; v_call: TRBV15; cdr3_length: 17; d_call: NA; cdr3_aa: CATSRDWVGGLPYEQYF; cdr3_nt: TGTGCCACCAGCAGAGATTGGGTCGGGGGCTTACCATACGAGCAGTACTTC
j_call: TRBJ2-7; clone_size: NA; v_call: TRBV5-1; cdr3_length: 14; d_call: NA; cdr3_aa: CASSSPADTYEQYF; cdr3_nt: TGCGCCAGCAGCTCCCCGGCGGACACCTACGAGCAGTACTTC
j_call: TRBJ1-1; clone_size: NA; v_call: TRBV7-3; cdr3_length: 13; d_call: NA; cdr3_aa: CASSLQGGTEAFF; cdr3_nt: TGTGCCAGCAGCTTGCAAGGGGGGACTGAAGCTTTCTTT
j_call: TRBJ2-5; clone_size: NA; v_call: TRBV29-1; cdr3_length: 13; d_call: TRBD2; cdr3_aa: CSVPGLASGTQYF; cdr3_nt: TGCAGCGTTCCGGGACTAGCGTCAGGAACCCAGTACTTC
j_call: TRBJ1-5; clone_size: NA; v_call: TRBV28; cdr3_length: 14; d_call: NA; cdr3_aa: CASSLSRYNQPQHF; cdr3_nt: TGTGCCAGCAGTTTATCCAGGTACAATCAGCCCCAGCATTTT
j_call: TRBJ2-2; clone_size: NA; v_call: TRBV5-6; cdr3_length: 17; d_call: TRBD1; cdr3_aa: CASSMETIYRGTGELFF; cdr3_nt: TGTGCCAGCAGCATGGAGACGATCTACAGGGGTACCGGGGAGCTGTTTTTT
j_call: TRBJ2-3; clone_size: NA; v_call: TRBV4-2; cdr3_length: 16; d_call: NA; cdr3_aa: CASSQDLGSPTDTQYF; cdr3_nt: TGTGCCAGCAGCCAAGATTTGGGGTCTCCAACAGATACGCAGTATTTT
j_call: TRBJ2-1; clone_size: NA; v_call: TRBV29-1; cdr3_length: 18; d_call: TRBD1; cdr3_aa: CSVAIGQGFPPPDNEQFF; cdr3_nt: TGCAGCGTTGCCATTGGACAGGGGTTTCCTCCCCCGGACAATGAGCAGTTCTTC
j_call: TRBJ1-6; clone_size: NA; v_call: TRBV10-3; cdr3_length: 14; d_call: TRBD1; cdr3_aa: CAISGQGTNSPLHF; cdr3_nt: TGTGCCATCAGTGGACAGGGGACCAATTCACCCCTCCACTTT
j_call: TRBJ2-5; clone_size: NA; v_call: TRBV28; cdr3_length: 14; d_call: TRBD2; cdr3_aa: CATQLAGGWETQYF; cdr3_nt: TGTGCCACCCAACTAGCGGGGGGGTGGGAGACCCAGTACTTC
j_call: TRBJ2-1; clone_size: NA; v_call: TRBV28; cdr3_length: 14; d_call: TRBD2; cdr3_aa: CASGIRGRSNEQFF; cdr3_nt: TGTGCCAGCGGAATTCGCGGGAGGAGTAATGAGCAGTTCTTC
j_call: TRBJ2-7; clone_size: NA; v_call: TRBV7-9; cdr3_length: 14; d_call: TRBD1; cdr3_aa: CASSLEDRGEEQYF; cdr3_nt: TGTGCCAGCAGCTTAGAGGACAGGGGGGAAGAGCAGTACTTC
j_call: TRBJ2-5; clone_size: NA; v_call: TRBV27; cdr3_length: 13; d_call: NA; cdr3_aa: CASSPLALETQYF; cdr3_nt: TGTGCCAGCAGCCCACTCGCGCTCGAGACCCAGTACTTC
j_call: TRBJ1-1; clone_size: NA; v_call: TRBV10-3; cdr3_length: 13; d_call: NA; cdr3_aa: CAISGTGDTEAFF; cdr3_nt: TGTGCCATCAGTGGAACGGGGGACACTGAAGCTTTCTTT
j_call: TRBJ2-7; clone_size: NA; v_call: TRBV6-1; cdr3_length: 11; d_call: NA; cdr3_aa: CASRLLYEQYF; cdr3_nt: TGTGCCAGCAGACTGCTCTACGAGCAGTACTTC
j_call: TRBJ2-1; clone_size: NA; v_call: TRBV7-2; cdr3_length: 15; d_call: TRBD2; cdr3_aa: CASTPGLANHNEQFF; cdr3_nt: TGTGCCAGCACCCCGGGACTAGCGAATCACAATGAGCAGTTCTTC
j_call: TRBJ2-7; clone_size: NA; v_call: TRBV27; cdr3_length: 15; d_call: TRBD2; cdr3_aa: CASRGLAGGSYEQYF; cdr3_nt: TGTGCCAGCCGAGGACTAGCGGGGGGCTCCTACGAGCAGTACTTC
j_call: TRBJ2-5; clone_size: NA; v_call: TRBV4-1; cdr3_length: 18; d_call: TRBD2; cdr3_aa: CASSQEQFGLAVEETQYF; cdr3_nt: TGCGCCAGCAGCCAAGAGCAATTCGGACTAGCGGTCGAGGAGACCCAGTACTTC
j_call: TRBJ1-1; clone_size: NA; v_call: TRBV2; cdr3_length: 11; d_call: NA; cdr3_aa: CASSLTEEAFF; cdr3_nt: TGTGCCAGCAGTCTGACAGAGGAAGCTTTCTTT
j_call: TRBJ2-1; clone_size: NA; v_call: TRBV6-2/TRBV6-3; cdr3_length: 14; d_call: NA; cdr3_aa: CASISLGGYNEQFF; cdr3_nt: TGTGCCAGCATTTCGCTAGGGGGTTACAATGAGCAGTTCTTC
j_call: TRBJ1-3; clone_size: NA; v_call: TRBV3-1; cdr3_length: 13; d_call: NA; cdr3_aa: CASSQESGNTIYF; cdr3_nt: TGTGCCAGCAGCCAGGAATCTGGAAACACCATATATTTT
j_call: TRBJ1-1; clone_size: NA; v_call: TRBV19; cdr3_length: 15; d_call: TRBD1; cdr3_aa: CASRQQGAGNTEAFF; cdr3_nt: TGTGCCAGTAGGCAACAGGGGGCCGGGAACACTGAAGCTTTCTTT
j_call: TRBJ2-7; clone_size: NA; v_call: TRBV12-3/TRBV12-4; cdr3_length: 13; d_call: NA; cdr3_aa: CASGPSNTYEQYF; cdr3_nt: TGTGCCAGCGGGCCCAGCAACACCTACGAGCAGTACTTC
j_call: TRBJ2-5; clone_size: NA; v_call: TRBV7-2; cdr3_length: 18; d_call: TRBD1; cdr3_aa: CASSVVGRGFIGLETQYF; cdr3_nt: TGTGCCAGCAGCGTAGTTGGCAGGGGGTTTATCGGCTTGGAGACCCAGTACTTC
j_call: TRBJ2-5; clone_size: NA; v_call: TRBV6-1; cdr3_length: 16; d_call: NA; cdr3_aa: CASSTPRAGGGETQYF; cdr3_nt: TGTGCCAGCAGTACCCCGCGGGCAGGTGGAGGAGAGACCCAGTACTTC
j_call: TRBJ2-7; clone_size: NA; v_call: TRBV27; cdr3_length: 14; d_call: NA; cdr3_aa: CASSSHRPPYEQYF; cdr3_nt: TGTGCCAGCAGTTCCCACAGGCCACCCTACGAGCAGTACTTC
j_call: TRBJ2-7; clone_size: NA; v_call: TRBV5-1; cdr3_length: 14; d_call: NA; cdr3_aa: CASSLGAGSREQYF; cdr3_nt: TGCGCCAGCAGCTTGGGGGCAGGCTCCCGGGAGCAGTACTTC
j_call: TRBJ2-3; clone_size: NA; v_call: TRBV2; cdr3_length: 12; d_call: NA; cdr3_aa: CASTRSTDTQYF; cdr3_nt: TGTGCCAGCACCAGAAGCACAGATACGCAGTATTTT
j_call: TRBJ1-2; clone_size: NA; v_call: TRBV19; cdr3_length: 14; d_call: NA; cdr3_aa: CASSISGATYGYTF; cdr3_nt: TGTGCCAGTAGTATCTCAGGGGCTACCTATGGCTACACCTTC
j_call: TRBJ2-7; clone_size: NA; v_call: TRBV2; cdr3_length: 17; d_call: NA; cdr3_aa: CASSEWDKYTRAYEQYF; cdr3_nt: TGTGCCAGCAGTGAATGGGACAAGTATACCAGGGCCTACGAGCAGTACTTC
j_call: TRBJ2-5; clone_size: NA; v_call: TRBV11-2; cdr3_length: 15; d_call: TRBD2; cdr3_aa: CASSSGGGAGETQYF; cdr3_nt: TGTGCCAGCAGCTCTGGGGGGGGAGCTGGGGAGACCCAGTACTTC
j_call: TRBJ2-1; clone_size: NA; v_call: TRBV23-1; cdr3_length: 20; d_call: TRBD1; cdr3_aa: CASSSRTGLMDGESYNEQFF; cdr3_nt: TGCGCCAGCAGCTCCCGGACAGGGTTGATGGATGGGGAAAGTTACAATGAGCAGTTCTTC
j_call: TRBJ1-5; clone_size: NA; v_call: TRBV12-3/TRBV12-4; cdr3_length: 12; d_call: NA; cdr3_aa: CASSLPPQPQHF; cdr3_nt: TGTGCCAGCAGTTTGCCCCCTCAGCCCCAGCATTTT
j_call: TRBJ2-3; clone_size: NA; v_call: TRBV3-1; cdr3_length: 14; d_call: TRBD2; cdr3_aa: CASSLGGFTDTQYF; cdr3_nt: TGTGCCAGCAGCCTCGGGGGGTTCACAGATACGCAGTATTTT
j_call: TRBJ1-1; clone_size: NA; v_call: TRBV7-3; cdr3_length: 13; d_call: NA; cdr3_aa: CASSLGGWTEAFF; cdr3_nt: TGTGCCAGCAGCTTAGGGGGTTGGACTGAAGCTTTCTTT
j_call: TRBJ2-5; clone_size: once; v_call: TRBV18; cdr3_length: 15; d_call: TRBD2; cdr3_aa: CASSPRLADQETQYF; cdr3_nt: TGTGCCAGCTCACCACGGCTAGCGGATCAAGAGACCCAGTACTTC
j_call: TRBJ2-1; clone_size: NA; v_call: TRBV23-1; cdr3_length: 14; d_call: NA; cdr3_aa: CASSQSASCNEQFF; cdr3_nt: TGCGCCAGCAGTCAATCTGCTAGTTGTAATGAGCAGTTCTTC
j_call: TRBJ2-7; clone_size: NA; v_call: TRBV7-2; cdr3_length: 14; d_call: NA; cdr3_aa: CASSPRRAVGEQYF; cdr3_nt: TGTGCCAGCAGCCCGAGACGGGCCGTGGGGGAGCAGTACTTC
j_call: TRBJ2-7; clone_size: NA; v_call: TRBV18; cdr3_length: 19; d_call: TRBD2; cdr3_aa: CASSPLTGTSGARKYEQYF; cdr3_nt: TGTGCCAGCTCACCCCTGACCGGGACTAGCGGGGCGAGGAAGTACGAGCAGTACTTC
j_call: TRBJ2-1; clone_size: NA; v_call: TRBV6-5; cdr3_length: 15; d_call: TRBD2; cdr3_aa: CASSYMASGVNEQFF; cdr3_nt: TGTGCCAGCAGTTACATGGCTAGCGGGGTAAATGAGCAGTTCTTC
j_call: TRBJ2-7; clone_size: few; v_call: TRBV3-1; cdr3_length: 12; d_call: NA; cdr3_aa: CASSQEPYEQYF; cdr3_nt: TGTGCCAGCAGCCAGGAGCCCTACGAGCAGTACTTC